This section outlines one TCR beta chain sequence together with its context. Trimming cost V 5 bases and J 2 bases; bases outside gene matches: 5. The CDR3 sequence is 14 residues long. Per germline, CDR1 LNHDA and CDR2 SQIVND (reference sequence). The data were obtained in a study of blood T cell repertoires in COVID-19. Looking at the study overall: The study drew acute and convalescent COVID-19 samples from the United States, Italy and Spain. Sources were T cells, B-cell-depleted T cells, or PBMCs; the material itself was cDNA or gDNA.

Enrollees, about 18 to 89 years old, lived in 24 US areas. Original handling: Reference gene primer amplification in the assay estimated nucleated cell counts. The table came from immunoSEQ multiplex PCR; TCRdb's copy has only in-frame clones and leaves some out. V, J and clone size reflect that table, while D and trimming were determined from the DNA. The profile shows under 400,000 clones, about 86% of them singletons. The receptor comes from a middle-aged woman with acute COVID-19. The chain has TRBV19 and TRBJ2-7; 8 positions match TRBD2. Sequences were obtained from PBMCs or T cells enriched from blood (not recorded which). The CDR3 loop is CASSAEGLAYEQYF. Here the CDR3 DNA reads TGTGCCAGTAGTGCCGAGGGACTAGCCTACGAGCAGTACTTC.